What follows are 12 T cell receptor beta chains derived from one specimen sequenced in a study of blood T cell repertoires in COVID-19. Here immunoSEQ multiplex PCR was the method, and the copy in TCRdb shows in-frame clones only, minus some. The sample consists of under 150,000 clones, around 85% of them appearing once. What was sequenced was peripheral blood. The receptor set was obtained from a woman between 50 and 59 years old who had recovered from COVID-19.

The chain carries TRBV6-5 and TRBJ1-1; 7 positions match TRBD1. The CDR3 totals 15 residues. Germline V lookup: CDR1 MNHEY, CDR2 SVGAGI. The J segment lost 5 bases and the V segment lost 0 bases, leaving 6 bases of the junction unmatched. CDR3 loop: CASSYSRQGVTEAFF. CDR3 nucleotides: TGTGCCAGCAGTTACTCGCGACAGGGTGTTACTGAAGCTTTCTTT.

The chain joins TRBV11-2 to TRBJ2-1; 10 bases line up with TRBD2. CDR1 and CDR2 from the germline V gene are SGHAT and FQNNGV. The CDR3 runs 17 residues. J gave up 2 bases and V 5 bases, and 9 bases lay outside the gene matches. The CDR3 here is CASSPDPLAGAYNEQFF. The DNA for the CDR3 is TGTGCCAGCAGCCCCGACCCTCTAGCGGGGGCCTACAATGAGCAGTTCTTC.

V is TRBV9 and J is TRBJ1-1; 7 nucleotides line up with TRBD1. Germline V gene sequence: CDR1 SGDLS, CDR2 YYNGEE. This CDR3 is 15 amino acids long. V lost 4 bases and J lost 2; bases outside the gene matches: 8. The CDR3 region has the DNA TGTGCCAGCAGCCCAAGAGCAGGGGGAAACACTGAAGCTTTCTTT. It specifies CASSPRAGGNTEAFF. The full variable domain, its missing parts supplied by reference TRBV9 and TRBJ1-1, is DSGVTQTPKHLITATGQRVTLRCSPRSGDLSVYWYQQSLDQGLQFLIQYYNGEERAKGNILERFSAQQFPDLHSELNLSSLELGDSALYFCASSPRAGGNTEAFFGQGTRLTVV.

This chain joins TRBV10-3 and TRBJ1-1; the D is unclear. Germline CDR1 is ENHRY and CDR2 is SYGVKD. Trimming pared 10 bases from V and 4 bases from J, leaving 16 bases between. This CDR3 comprises 13 residues. The CDR3 DNA is TGTGCCACCCGCGGGGATCTAGGCACTGAAGCTTTCTTT. Its protein is CATRGDLGTEAFF.

This sequence joins TRBV9 and TRBJ2-2; 9 nucleotides match TRBD2. The CDR3 runs to 15 residues. V lost 0 bases, J lost 7 bases, and 4 bases stayed unmatched. Per germline, CDR1 SGDLS and CDR2 YYNGEE. CDR3 sequence (DNA): TGTGCCAGCAGCGTAGTGGGACTAGCCGTCGGGGAGCTGTTTTTT. Translated, it gives CASSVVGLAVGELFF.

The chain has TRBV12-5 and TRBJ1-1; D is perhaps TRBD1 (6 bases). V lost 1 base, J lost 8 bases, and 8 bases lay in between. CDR3 length equals 12 residues. Per the germline V gene, CDR1 is LGHNT and CDR2 is FRNRAP. As DNA, the CDR3 is TGTGCTAGTGGTTTGGACCAGGGGGAAGCTTTCTTT. Translation gives CASGLDQGEAFF.

The chain is built from TRBV18 and TRBJ1-2; TRBD1 might be the D (5 bases). Germline assignment: CDR1 KGHSH and CDR2 LQKENI. V shed 4 bases and J shed 4 bases, with 16 bases lying between them. The CDR3 has 15 residues. The CDR3 loop is CASSLDTSYPYGYTF. The CDR3 DNA is TGTGCCAGCTCACTGGACACCTCATATCCCTATGGCTACACCTTC.

The V call is TRBV18, the J call TRBJ1-1; possible D gene TRBD1, 5 bases. Trimming took off 5 bases at V and 1 base at J, with 8 bases between the two ends. CDR3 length: 13 amino acids. Per the germline V gene, CDR1 is KGHSH and CDR2 is LQKENI. CDR3 amino acids: CASSGGENTEAFF. As DNA, the CDR3 is TGTGCCAGCTCAGGGGGGGAGAACACTGAAGCTTTCTTT. Full variable domain (outside the CDR3, taken from reference TRBV18 and TRBJ1-1): NAGVMQNPRHLVRRRGQEARLRCSPMKGHSHVYWYRQLPEEGLKFMVYLQKENIIDESGMPKERFSAEFPKEGPSILRIQQVVRGDSAAYFCASSGGENTEAFFGQGTRLTVV.

This chain joins TRBV6-5 and TRBJ1-6; D is perhaps TRBD1 (5 bases). Germline V gene sequence: CDR1 MNHEY, CDR2 SVGAGI. V was pared by 5 bases and J by 14 bases, with 16 bases between. The CDR3 has 13 amino acids. The CDR3 coding sequence is TGTGCCAGCAGTCCTCTTTCTAGACAGTCCCTCCACTTT. Translation gives CASSPLSRQSLHF.

J is TRBJ2-7 and V is TRBV7-6, with 9 bases that match TRBD1. V lost 5 bases and J lost 5; bases outside the gene matches: 16. Germline V gene lookup returns CDR1 SGHVS and CDR2 FNYEAQ. This CDR3 is 17 amino acids long. Here the CDR3 DNA reads TGTGCCAGCAGCCAACGAACTACGGACAGGGGTAGCAACGAGCAGTACTTC. As protein: CASSQRTTDRGSNEQYF.

The sample holds a few counts of this clone. The chain carries TRBV30 and TRBJ1-1; D is undetermined. Trimming left V 3 bases short and J 0 bases short, with 5 bases between. From germline, CDR1 is GTSNPN and CDR2 SVGIG (reference sequence). The CDR3 has 12 amino acids. CDR3 region: CAWSGMNTEAFF. The CDR3 DNA is TGTGCCTGGAGCGGGATGAACACTGAAGCTTTCTTT.

This clone was picked up a small number of times. The V and J genes are TRBV6-2 or TRBV6-3 and TRBJ1-5, with TRBD1 identical over 9 bases. The germline gives CDR1 MNHEY, CDR2 SVGEGT. The V gene end was trimmed by 2 bases and the J gene end by 3 bases; junction bases not matched to a gene: 8. This CDR3 is 17 amino acids long. The CDR3 DNA sequence: TGTGCCAGCAGTTACCCGAACAGGGGGCTTACCAATCAGCCCCAGCATTTT. Encoded protein: CASSYPNRGLTNQPQHF.